Each of the 25 T cell receptor beta chains below was sequenced from the same sample in a study of CD8 T cells in ankylosing spondylitis. A single record per CDR3 protein comes from TCRdb applying MiXCR to the 5' RACE reads. The table has under 200,000 distinct CDR3 sequences, 9.8% seen once. The material sequenced was blood, either unsorted or a sorted T cell fraction (not recorded which). Receptor source: a female donor with ankylosing spondylitis or in good health (not recorded which).

This clonotype was detected only a few times. V and J are TRBV20-1 and TRBJ1-4; D is ambiguous. From germline, CDR1 is DFQATT and CDR2 SNEGSKA (reference sequence). CDR3 size: 12 residues. The V end lost 4 bases, the J end lost 7 bases, and 10 bases lay between the germline ends. The DNA of the CDR3 is TGCAGTGCTACCCGACCCAGTGAAAAACTGTTTTTT. It translates to CSATRPSEKLFF.

This clonotype was seen a few times. The V gene is TRBV6-5, the J gene TRBJ2-5; D is uncertain. This CDR3 has 12 residues. Trimming left V 10 bases short and J 3 bases short, with 12 bases between. Germline V gene data show CDR1 as MNHEY and CDR2 as SVGAGI. As DNA, the CDR3 is TGTGCCACCAACGGGCAGGAAGAGACCCAGTACTTC. Translation: CATNGQEETQYF.

The rearrangement joins TRBV6-1 to TRBJ1-6; a possible D gene is TRBD1 (5 bases). The CDR3 extends over 15 amino acids. V was trimmed by 7 bases and J by 7 bases, leaving 17 bases between them. Germline CDR1 and CDR2: MNHNS and SASEGT. The CDR3 reads CASTHRPEGNSPLHF. As DNA, the CDR3 is TGTGCCAGCACCCACAGACCCGAGGGGAATTCACCCCTCCACTTT.

This clonotype was observed a few times. The chain carries TRBV7-3 and TRBJ2-3, with a tentative D call TRBD2 (6 bases). Trimming stripped 0 bases from V and 4 bases from J, with 14 bases between. There are 16 residues in the CDR3. Looked up from germline, CDR1 is SGHTA and CDR2 is FQGTGA. CDR3 loop: CASSLTAGGIADTQYF. The CDR3 DNA sequence: TGTGCCAGCAGCTTAACGGCGGGCGGGATCGCAGATACGCAGTATTTT.

This clonotype was detected ten times or more. This rearrangement joins TRBV9 to TRBJ2-7; D might be TRBD1 (7 bases). This CDR3 has 14 residues. Germline V gene data show CDR1 as SGDLS and CDR2 as YYNGEE. V gave up 4 bases and J gave up 2 bases, with 13 bases separating them. Written as DNA, the CDR3 is TGTGCCAGCAGCCCGGAGGGACAGACCTACGAGCAGTACTTC. Its protein product is CASSPEGQTYEQYF.

This clonotype was found a few times. CDR3 nucleotides: TGCGCCAGCAGCCAAGCACCTGGAGCGGGAGACGAGCAGTTCTTC. Translated: CASSQAPGAGDEQFF. This sequence joins TRBV4-3 and TRBJ2-1; 8 nucleotides agree with TRBD2. Germline CDR1 LGHNA, CDR2 YSLEER. V lost 1 base and J lost 10; bases outside the gene matches: 9. The CDR3 covers 15 residues.

There are a few counts of this clonotype. The chain is built from TRBV12-5 and TRBJ2-1, with no clear D. The CDR3 has 13 amino acids. Trimming took 5 bases from V and 0 from J, leaving 5 bases between them. Germline V gene lookup returns CDR1 LGHNT and CDR2 FRNRAP. The CDR3 here is CASGLSSYNEQFF. The CDR3, as DNA: TGTGCTAGTGGTCTCTCCTCCTACAATGAGCAGTTCTTC.

This clonotype appeared a few times. The V gene is TRBV9, the J gene TRBJ2-7, with no clear D. CDR1 and CDR2 (germline): SGDLS, YYNGEE. The CDR3 consists of 16 residues. Trimming cost V 0 bases and J 1 base, with 14 bases left between them. CDR3 DNA: TGTGCCAGCAGCGTAGAGGCGTTAGTTAGTTCCTACGAGCAGTACTTC. Protein: CASSVEALVSSYEQYF.

This clonotype was counted between two and nine times. The CDR3 sequence is CASSSTSGRPYEQYF. The CDR3 DNA reads TGTGCCAGCAGCTCCACTAGCGGGAGACCCTACGAGCAGTACTTC. The gene calls are TRBV7-9 and TRBJ2-7; 11 bases match TRBD2. From germline, CDR1 is SEHNR and CDR2 FQNEAQ (reference sequence). The CDR3 loop spans 15 amino acids. V lost 4 bases and J lost 2; bases outside the gene matches: 4.

This chain joins TRBV27 and TRBJ1-6, with D possibly matching TRBD1 (6 bases). Germline lookup yields CDR1 MNHEY and CDR2 SMNVEV (reference sequence). The CDR3 is 13 amino acids. V gave up 6 bases and J gave up 7 bases, with 10 bases separating them. The DNA for the CDR3 is TGTGCCAGCAGAACAGGGATGAATTCACCCCTCCACTTT. Translation: CASRTGMNSPLHF.

J is TRBJ2-1 and V is TRBV9; 9 positions agree with TRBD2. CDR3 length equals 14 residues. Trimming at V came to 2 bases and at J to 10 bases, leaving 7 bases not matched to a gene. Germline CDR1 is SGDLS and CDR2 is YYNGEE. CDR3 loop: CASSVSSGSLEQFF. CDR3 in DNA: TGTGCCAGCAGCGTCAGTAGCGGGAGTCTAGAGCAGTTCTTC.

In its sample, this clonotype was seen a few times. V is TRBV7-9 and J is TRBJ1-1, with D maybe TRBD1 (6 bases). Germline CDR1 is SEHNR and CDR2 is FQNEAQ (reference sequence). V gave up 4 bases and J gave up 8 bases, with 23 bases separating them. This CDR3 region has 16 residues. CDR3 in DNA: TGTGCCAGCAGCTCGCGCTGGGTTTACACAGGGAGGGAAGCTTTCTTT. This gives the protein CASSSRWVYTGREAFF.

The DNA for the CDR3 is TGTGCCAGCAGCTTTCGGGACTTCCCGTACGAGCAGTACTTC. Translated, it gives CASSFRDFPYEQYF. The rearrangement links TRBV7-9 to TRBJ2-7; D possibly corresponds to TRBD2 (6 bases). The V and J ends lost 3 bases and 4 bases respectively, with 13 bases between them. This CDR3 region has 14 residues. CDR1 is SEHNR, CDR2 FQNEAQ, per germline (reference sequence).

The chain joins TRBV3-1 to TRBJ2-3, with a possible D match to TRBD2 (6 bases). With 0 bases removed from V and 3 bases from J, the gap between germline ends came to 22 bases. Germline assignment: CDR1 LGHDT and CDR2 YNNKEL (reference sequence). The CDR3 sequence is 19 residues long. The DNA of the CDR3 is TGTGCCAGCAGCCAAGAGACGGCGACCGGGACTCGACTTACAGATACGCAGTATTTT. This encodes CASSQETATGTRLTDTQYF.

This clonotype was found many times. The chain carries TRBV2 and TRBJ2-1, with 11 bases lining up with TRBD1. The junction had 11 bases not matched to a gene; V was cut back by 10 bases and J by 6 bases. This CDR3 contains 15 residues. Germline V gives CDR1 SNHLY, CDR2 FYNNEI. The CDR3 coding sequence is TGTGCCACCTTCGAGCAGGACAGGGGGCGCAATGAGCAGTTCTTC. Encoded protein: CATFEQDRGRNEQFF.

This clonotype turned up a few times. V is TRBV15 and J is TRBJ2-3, with a possible D match to TRBD1 (6 bases). The CDR3 consists of 13 residues. Trimming took off 4 bases at V and 7 bases at J, with 12 bases between the two ends. CDR1 is LNHNV and CDR2 is YYDKDF in the germline V gene (reference sequence). This chain's CDR3 is CATSTRTENTQYF. The CDR3 DNA reads as TGTGCCACCAGCACCCGGACAGAAAATACGCAGTATTTT.

The chain recombines TRBV9 with TRBJ2-1; D call uncertain. The V and J ends lost 0 bases and 15 bases respectively, with 13 bases between them. Germline CDR1 is SGDLS and CDR2 is YYNGEE. This CDR3 has 12 residues. The CDR3 sequence is CASSVDGRMAFF. CDR3 nucleotides: TGTGCCAGCAGCGTAGATGGCAGGATGGCGTTCTTC.

This clonotype was detected a few times. The chain combines TRBV15 with TRBJ2-7, with D perhaps given as TRBD1 or TRBD2 (6 bases each). The CDR3 has 14 amino acids. V was pared by 3 bases and J by 4 bases, with 13 bases between. CDR1 LNHNV and CDR2 YYDKDF come from the germline V gene (reference sequence). The CDR3 bases are TGTGCCACCAGCAGCGGGGGCCCCCCTTACGAGCAGTACTTC. This sequence encodes CATSSGGPPYEQYF.

This clonotype was recorded a few times. The J gene is TRBJ2-1, the V gene TRBV20-1; the D gene could be TRBD1 or TRBD2 (5 bases each). This CDR3 region has 13 residues. V lost 6 bases and J 4 bases, leaving 13 bases between the germline ends. Germline V gives CDR1 DFQATT, CDR2 SNEGSKA (reference sequence). Written as DNA, the CDR3 is TGCAGTGCCCGAGGGACGGAGTACAATGAGCAGTTCTTC. It codes for CSARGTEYNEQFF.

There are a few counts of this clonotype. This rearrangement joins TRBV7-6 to TRBJ2-7; unclear D gene. This CDR3 has 13 amino acids. CDR1 SGHVS and CDR2 FNYEAQ come from the germline V gene. Between the trimmed V and J ends, which lost 3 bases and 4 bases, there was a span of 10 bases. The CDR3 here is CASSFELHYEQYF. The CDR3 coding sequence is TGTGCCAGCAGCTTCGAGCTCCATTACGAGCAGTACTTC. Full variable domain (remainder filled in from reference TRBV7-6 and TRBJ2-7): GAGVSQSPRYKVTKRGQDVALRCDPISGHVSLYWYRQALGQGPEFLTYFNYEAQQDKSGLPNDRFSAERPEGSISTLTIQRTEQRDSAMYRCASSFELHYEQYFGPGTRLTVT.

This clonotype came up many times. V gene TRBV4-3 combines with J gene TRBJ2-1; 11 nucleotides agree with TRBD2. This CDR3 has 15 residues. The junction had 6 bases not matched to a gene; V was cut back by 4 bases and J by 7 bases. Germline values: CDR1 LGHNA, CDR2 YSLEER. The CDR3 is CASSLSSGRLNEQFF. The CDR3 DNA sequence: TGCGCCAGCAGCCTTTCTAGCGGGAGGCTTAATGAGCAGTTCTTC.

This clonotype was detected many times. V usage is TRBV7-2 and J usage is TRBJ2-7, with D uncertain. This CDR3 is 13 amino acids long. Germline V lookup: CDR1 SGHTA, CDR2 FQGNSA. Trimming pared 5 bases from V and 2 bases from J, leaving 10 bases between. The CDR3 loop is CASSTDPAYEQYF. CDR3 in DNA: TGTGCCAGCAGCACGGACCCGGCCTACGAGCAGTACTTC.

This clonotype was counted only a few times. This sequence joins TRBV7-2 and TRBJ2-5; TRBD2 aligns across 9 bases. CDR1 and CDR2 (germline): SGHTA, FQGNSA. V gave up 3 bases and J gave up 1 base; unmatched junction bases: 3. The CDR3 contains 15 residues. CDR3 sequence: CASSLALAGQETQYF. CDR3 DNA: TGTGCCAGCAGCTTGGCACTAGCGGGCCAAGAGACCCAGTACTTC.

This clonotype was seen many times. The rearrangement joins TRBV20-1 to TRBJ2-7; TRBD1 or TRBD2 may be the D gene (5 bases each). With 3 bases removed from V and 6 bases from J, the gap between germline ends came to 12 bases. The CDR3 has 12 residues. Germline CDR1 reads DFQATT; CDR2 reads SNEGSKA (reference sequence). The CDR3 DNA reads TGCAGTGCTAGTACGGGGCGTGGCGAGCAGTACTTC. Its translation: CSASTGRGEQYF.

This clonotype was found many times. The DNA for the CDR3 is TGTGCCACCAGCAGAGATAGGGGACAGGGGATCCATGAGCAGTTCTTC. It codes for CATSRDRGQGIHEQFF. This chain links TRBV15 with TRBJ2-1, with 10 nucleotides matching TRBD1. J gave up 8 bases and V 0 bases, and 7 bases lay outside the gene matches. Germline CDR1 is LNHNV and CDR2 is YYDKDF (reference sequence). This CDR3 spans 16 amino acids.